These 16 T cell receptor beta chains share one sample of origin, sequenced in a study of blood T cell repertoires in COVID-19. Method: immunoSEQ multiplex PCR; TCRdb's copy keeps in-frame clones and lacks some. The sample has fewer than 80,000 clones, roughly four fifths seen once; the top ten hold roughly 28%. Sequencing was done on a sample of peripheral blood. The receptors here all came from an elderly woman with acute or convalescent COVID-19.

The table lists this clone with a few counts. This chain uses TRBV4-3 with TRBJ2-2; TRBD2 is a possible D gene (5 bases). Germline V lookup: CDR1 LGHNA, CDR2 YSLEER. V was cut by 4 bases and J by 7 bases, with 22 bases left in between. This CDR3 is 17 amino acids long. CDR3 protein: CASSLRGDWWEIGELFF. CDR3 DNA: TGCGCCAGCAGCCTACGAGGTGATTGGTGGGAGATCGGGGAGCTGTTTTTT.

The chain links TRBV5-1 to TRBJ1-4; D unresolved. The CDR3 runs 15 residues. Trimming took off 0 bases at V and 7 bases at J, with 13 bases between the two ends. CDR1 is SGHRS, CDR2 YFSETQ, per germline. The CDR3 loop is CASSLGHNPPEKLFF. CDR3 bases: TGCGCCAGCAGCTTGGGGCACAATCCGCCTGAAAAACTGTTTTTT.

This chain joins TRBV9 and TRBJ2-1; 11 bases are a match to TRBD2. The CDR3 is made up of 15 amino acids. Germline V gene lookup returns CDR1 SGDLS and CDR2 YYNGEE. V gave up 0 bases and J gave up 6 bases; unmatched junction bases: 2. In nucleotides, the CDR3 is TGTGCCAGCAGCGTAGCTACTAGCGGGGGCAATGAGCAGTTCTTC. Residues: CASSVATSGGNEQFF.

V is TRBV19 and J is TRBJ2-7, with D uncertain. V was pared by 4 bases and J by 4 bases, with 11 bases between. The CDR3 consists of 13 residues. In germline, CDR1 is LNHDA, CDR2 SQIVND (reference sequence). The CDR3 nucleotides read TGTGCCAGTAGTACATCCGTAGAATACGAGCAGTACTTC. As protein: CASSTSVEYEQYF.

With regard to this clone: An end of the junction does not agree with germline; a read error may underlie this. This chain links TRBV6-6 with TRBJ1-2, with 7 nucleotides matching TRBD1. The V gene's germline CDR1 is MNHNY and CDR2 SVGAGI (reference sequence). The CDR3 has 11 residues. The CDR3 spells CASSPRTGLHF. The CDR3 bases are TGTGCCAGCAGCCCAAGGACAGGCCTTCACTTC.

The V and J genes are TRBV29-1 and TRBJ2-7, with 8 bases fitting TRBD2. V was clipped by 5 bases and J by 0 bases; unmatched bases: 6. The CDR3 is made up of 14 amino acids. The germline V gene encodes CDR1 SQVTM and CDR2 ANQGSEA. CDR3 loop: CSVLSSGNSYEQYF. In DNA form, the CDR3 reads TGCAGCGTTCTGAGTAGCGGGAACTCCTACGAGCAGTACTTC.

CDR3 DNA sequence: TGTGCCAGCAGCGACGCACAGGCCGCCGGAGAGCAGTACTTC. Protein: CASSDAQAAGEQYF. V is TRBV9 and J is TRBJ2-7, with TRBD1 as a possible D gene (5 bases). Trimming stripped 3 bases from V and 7 bases from J, with 17 bases between. CDR1 is SGDLS, CDR2 YYNGEE, per germline. The CDR3 runs to 14 residues.

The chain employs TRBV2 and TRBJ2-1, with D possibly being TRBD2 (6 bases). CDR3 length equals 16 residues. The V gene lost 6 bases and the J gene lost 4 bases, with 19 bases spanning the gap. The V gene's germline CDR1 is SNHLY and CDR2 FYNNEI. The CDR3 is CASSVTSPRGYNEQFF. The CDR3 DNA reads TGTGCCAGCAGCGTTACTAGCCCCCGAGGGTACAATGAGCAGTTCTTC.

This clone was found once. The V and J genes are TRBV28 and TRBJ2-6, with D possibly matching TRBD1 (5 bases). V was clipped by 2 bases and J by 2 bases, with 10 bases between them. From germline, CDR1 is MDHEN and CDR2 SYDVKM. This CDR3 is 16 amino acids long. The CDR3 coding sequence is TGTGCCAGCAGTTTAAGGGGCTTGACTGGGGCCAACGTCCTGACTTTC. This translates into CASSLRGLTGANVLTF.

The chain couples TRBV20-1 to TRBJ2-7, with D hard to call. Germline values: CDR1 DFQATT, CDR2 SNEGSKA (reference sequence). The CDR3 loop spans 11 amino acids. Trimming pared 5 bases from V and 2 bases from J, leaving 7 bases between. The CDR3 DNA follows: TGCAGTGCTTTTCGGGCCTACGAGCAGTACTTC. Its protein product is CSAFRAYEQYF.

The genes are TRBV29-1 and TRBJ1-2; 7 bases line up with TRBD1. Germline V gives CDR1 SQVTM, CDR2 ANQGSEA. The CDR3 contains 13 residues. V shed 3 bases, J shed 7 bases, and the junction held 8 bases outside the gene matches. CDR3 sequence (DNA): TGCAGCGTTGACTCGGGACAGAGTGGTGGCTACACCTTC. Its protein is CSVDSGQSGGYTF.

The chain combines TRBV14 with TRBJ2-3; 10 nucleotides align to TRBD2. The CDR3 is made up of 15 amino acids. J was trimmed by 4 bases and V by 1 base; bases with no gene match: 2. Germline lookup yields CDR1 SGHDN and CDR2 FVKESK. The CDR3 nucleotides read TGTGCCAGCAGCCAAGCACTAGCGGGGTCAGATACGCAGTATTTT. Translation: CASSQALAGSDTQYF.

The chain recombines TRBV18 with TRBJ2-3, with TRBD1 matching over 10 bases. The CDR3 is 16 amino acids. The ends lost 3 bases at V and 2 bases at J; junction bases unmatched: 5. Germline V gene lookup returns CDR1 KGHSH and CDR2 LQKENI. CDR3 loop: CASSPGTGVSTDTQYF. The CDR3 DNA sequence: TGTGCCAGCTCACCCGGGACAGGGGTCTCCACAGATACGCAGTATTTT. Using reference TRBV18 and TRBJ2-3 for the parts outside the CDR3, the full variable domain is NAGVMQNPRHLVRRRGQEARLRCSPMKGHSHVYWYRQLPEEGLKFMVYLQKENIIDESGMPKERFSAEFPKEGPSILRIQQVVRGDSAAYFCASSPGTGVSTDTQYFGPGTRLTVL.

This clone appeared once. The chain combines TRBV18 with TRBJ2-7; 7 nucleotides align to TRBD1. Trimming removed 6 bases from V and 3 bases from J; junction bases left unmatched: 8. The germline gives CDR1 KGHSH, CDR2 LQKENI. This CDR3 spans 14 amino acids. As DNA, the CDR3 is TGTGCCAGCTCGCCGGACAGGAACATCTACGAGCAGTACTTC. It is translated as CASSPDRNIYEQYF.

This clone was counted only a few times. CDR3 sequence reads: CASSLVRAVAKNIQYF. The CDR3 nucleotides read TGTGCCAGCAGCTTAGTCAGGGCCGTGGCCAAAAACATTCAGTACTTC. This chain joins TRBV7-2 and TRBJ2-4, with D maybe TRBD1 (5 bases). The CDR3 spans 16 residues. Germline V gene lookup returns CDR1 SGHTA and CDR2 FQGNSA. V was clipped by 1 base and J by 1 base, with 11 bases between them.

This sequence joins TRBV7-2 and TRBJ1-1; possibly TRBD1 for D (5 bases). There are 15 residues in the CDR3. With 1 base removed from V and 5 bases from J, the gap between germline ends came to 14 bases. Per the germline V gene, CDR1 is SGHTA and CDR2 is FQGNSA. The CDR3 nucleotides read TGTGCCAGCAGCTTAGGTATCCCAGGGAGGACTGAAGCTTTCTTT. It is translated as CASSLGIPGRTEAFF.